These T cell receptor beta chains were read from a single sample in a study of long-term antiretroviral therapy in people with HIV. TCRdb keeps only in-frame clones here, not all; method: immunoSEQ multiplex PCR. Of about 17,000 clones in the sample, over 75% were seen once. Sequenced here: unsorted PBMCs, sampled 0.1 years before starting antiretroviral therapy. These receptors were collected from a man aged 18 to 29 with HIV. CDR3s include the opening cysteine and the closing phenylalanine or tryptophan. Each record gives: clone size, V gene, D gene, J gene, CDR3 DNA, CDR3 protein. A D gene is named only where the DNA matches it firmly. Not every row has a clone size; where given, it reads once, few, many or a size class.

>NA|TRBV7-9|NA|TRBJ2-1
TGTGCCAGCAGCCTGTTGGGGGGTCCCACCTACAATGAGCAGTTCTTC
CASSLLGGPTYNEQFF
>NA|TRBV7-2|TRBD1|TRBJ1-5
TGTGCCAGCAGCCGGGACAGGAATCAGCCCCAGCATTTT
CASSRDRNQPQHF
>NA|TRBV4-3|NA|TRBJ1-4
TGCGCCAGCAGCCAAGATAGGACTGAAACGAAACTGTTTTTT
CASSQDRTETKLFF
>NA|TRBV7-9|NA|TRBJ2-3
TGTGCCAGCAGCTTAGGGACCCTCGAGAATACGCAGTATTTT
CASSLGTLENTQYF
>NA|TRBV2|TRBD2|TRBJ2-5
TGTGCCAGCAGCCGTAGCGGGAGGAACCAAGAGACCCAGTACTTC
CASSRSGRNQETQYF
>NA|TRBV15|NA|TRBJ1-4
TGTGCCAGTTCCAACAGGGCTTCTAATGAAAAACTGTTTTTT
CASSNRASNEKLFF
>NA|TRBV28|NA|TRBJ2-3
TGTGCCAGCAGAAGAGATCTTTTTACGCAGTATTTT
CASRRDLFTQYF
>NA|TRBV2|NA|TRBJ1-1
TGTGCCAGCAGCTTCTGGACACCCTCGAACACTGAAGCTTTCTTT
CASSFWTPSNTEAFF
>NA|TRBV5-4|TRBD1|TRBJ1-3
TGTGCCAGCAGCTTATTAACAGGGGGCACATCTGGAAACACCATATATTTT
CASSLLTGGTSGNTIYF
>NA|TRBV7-9|NA|TRBJ2-2
TGTGCCAGCATCCCCCGGGCCGGGGAGCTGTTTTTT
CASIPRAGELFF
>NA|TRBV7-6|TRBD2|TRBJ2-5
TGTGCCAGCACAACCGAGGTAGCGGGGGGGCCGGTCGGAGAGACCCAGTACTTC
CASTTEVAGGPVGETQYF
>NA|TRBV7-2|NA|TRBJ1-4
TGTGCCAGCAGCTTCCACCGGCCGGGGGGAAAACTGTTTTTT
CASSFHRPGGKLFF
>few|TRBV5-6|TRBD1|TRBJ2-2
TGTGCCAGCAGCCCGGGACAGGGGAACACCGGGGAGCTGTTTTTT
CASSPGQGNTGELFF
>NA|TRBV4-3|NA|TRBJ1-2
TGCGCCAGCAGCCGCCATCCCGGCGGGGGACGTGTGGATGGCTACACCTTC
CASSRHPGGGRVDGYTF
>NA|TRBV5-1|NA|TRBJ1-1
TGCGCCAGCAGCTTGGATCGGGGTGTTGAAGCTTTCTTT
CASSLDRGVEAFF
>NA|TRBV5-6|NA|TRBJ1-1
TGTGCCAGCAGCTTGGTGGGGTACACTGAAGCTTTCTTT
CASSLVGYTEAFF
>medium-sized|TRBV5-4|NA|TRBJ1-1
TGTGCCAGCAGCTTGATGGGGATGACTGAAGCTTTCTTT
CASSLMGMTEAFF
>NA|TRBV10-3|TRBD2|TRBJ2-1
TGTGCCATCAGTGGAACTAGCGGGGGATATAATGAGCAGTTCTTC
CAISGTSGGYNEQFF
>NA|TRBV15|TRBD1|TRBJ2-5
TGTGCCACCAGCGCCCGGACAGGGGGCAAAGAGACCCAGTACTTC
CATSARTGGKETQYF
>NA|TRBV5-4|TRBD1|TRBJ1-2
TGTGCCAGCAGCCCCGGGACAGGCCTCGGTGGCTACACCTTC
CASSPGTGLGGYTF
>NA|TRBV4-1|NA|TRBJ1-2
TGCGCCAGCAGCCAAGTCGGACAGTTCTATGGCTACACCTTC
CASSQVGQFYGYTF
>NA|TRBV2|NA|TRBJ2-4
TGTGCCAGCAGTGAAGACAGGCGCTTGAACATTCAGTACTTC
CASSEDRRLNIQYF
>NA|TRBV6-1|NA|TRBJ2-1
TGTGCCAGCAGCTGGACGGGTTGGTTCTTC
CASSWTGWFF
>once|TRBV6-5|NA|TRBJ1-3
TGTGCCAGCAGTTACCTGGCAGGGACTGGAAACACCATATATTTT
CASSYLAGTGNTIYF
>NA|TRBV10-3|TRBD2|TRBJ2-1
TGTGCCATCAGTGGTCAGCGGGAGGGCTACAATGAGCAGTTCTTC
CAISGQREGYNEQFF
>NA|TRBV5-6|NA|TRBJ1-3
TGTGCCAGCAGCCCAGGACCGGGGGCGGGAAACACCATATATTTT
CASSPGPGAGNTIYF
>NA|TRBV28|NA|TRBJ1-5
TGTGCCAGCAGTTTACGTTCGACCCCCCGAGGTCAGCCCCAGCATTTT
CASSLRSTPRGQPQHF
>NA|TRBV7-8|NA|TRBJ1-4
TGTGCCAGCAGCTCCCTGGTGGGAGCGGGGGAAAAACTGTTTTTT
CASSSLVGAGEKLFF
>NA|TRBV10-3|NA|TRBJ2-7
TGTGCCATCAGTGAGTCTGGATCCACCTACGAGCAGTACTTC
CAISESGSTYEQYF
>NA|TRBV6-4|NA|TRBJ2-7
TGTGCCAGCAGTGGGGCCACGCAACCCTACGAGCAGTACTTC
CASSGATQPYEQYF
>NA|TRBV9|TRBD2|TRBJ2-2
TGTGCCAGCAGCGTATCTAGCGGGGCCGGGGAGCTGTTTTTT
CASSVSSGAGELFF
>once|TRBV25-1|NA|TRBJ1-1
TGTGCCAGCAGTGAATCGGCGGGCCATGGGGGAACTGAAGCTTTCTTT
CASSESAGHGGTEAFF
>NA|TRBV7-8|TRBD2|TRBJ2-1
TGTGCCAGCAGCTTAGGAATAGCGGGGCGATCCTACAATGAGCAGTTCTTC
CASSLGIAGRSYNEQFF
>NA|TRBV25-1|TRBD1|TRBJ2-1
TGTGCCAGCAGTGGGTGGGGACAGGGCAATGAGCAGTTCTTC
CASSGWGQGNEQFF
>NA|TRBV19|NA|TRBJ2-3
TGTGCCAGTAGTGTGGAGCGGTCCACAGATACGCAGTATTTT
CASSVERSTDTQYF
>NA|TRBV5-1|NA|TRBJ1-1
TGCGCCAGCAGCTTGATGCGGGGGGAGGTGAACACTGAAGCTTTCTTT
CASSLMRGEVNTEAFF
>once|TRBV15|NA|TRBJ1-4
TGTGCCACCAGCCCCCCCGGGGGGGGTGAAAAACTGTTTTTT
CATSPPGGGEKLFF
>NA|TRBV7-9|NA|TRBJ2-7
TGTGCCAGCAGCTTTTTACCATACGAGCAGTACTTC
CASSFLPYEQYF
>NA|TRBV2|TRBD2|TRBJ2-1
TGTGCCAGCGGGACTAGCGGGAGGGCCGGTGAGCAGTTCTTC
CASGTSGRAGEQFF
>few|TRBV25-1|NA|TRBJ2-7
TGTGCCAGCGGAAGAACCGAGCAGTACTTC
CASGRTEQYF
>NA|TRBV6-1|NA|TRBJ2-7
TGTGCCAGCAGGATTTCTAATCGGGAAGAGCAGTACTTC
CASRISNREEQYF
>few|TRBV28|NA|TRBJ1-2
TGTGCCAGCAGTTTAGCCCCAGTCGGGGTTGGGGGCTACACCTTC
CASSLAPVGVGGYTF
>NA|TRBV6-4|TRBD2|TRBJ2-1
TGTGCCAGCAGTGACTCGACTAGCGGGAGCAATGAGCAGTTCTTC
CASSDSTSGSNEQFF
>NA|TRBV10-3|NA|TRBJ1-1
TGTGCCATCAGCGCTTACGGTACTGAAGCTTTCTTT
CAISAYGTEAFF
>NA|TRBV9|NA|TRBJ2-1
TGTGCCAGCAGCGTTGAGTGGAGAGTACAGTTCTTC
CASSVEWRVQFF
>NA|TRBV19|TRBD2|TRBJ2-2
TGTGCCAGCTCGGGAGGGGGGAACACCGGGGAGCTGTTTTTT
CASSGGGNTGELFF
>NA|TRBV6-6|TRBD1|TRBJ2-5
TGTGCCAGCACCGGGGACAGGAACCAAGAGACCCAGTACTTC
CASTGDRNQETQYF
>once|TRBV18|NA|TRBJ1-2
TGTGCCAGCTCACCACCGAGCCAAAACCGGGGCTACACCTTC
CASSPPSQNRGYTF
>NA|TRBV27|NA|TRBJ2-2
TGTGCCAGCAGTCCTACAGGGAACGGGGAGCTGTTTTTT
CASSPTGNGELFF
>NA|TRBV10-3|TRBD2|TRBJ2-4
TGTGCCATCAGTGAGTCTAGCGGGGGTCGAAACATTCAGTACTTC
CAISESSGGRNIQYF
>NA|TRBV7-2|NA|TRBJ1-5
TGTGCCAGCAGCTTTGGGGTCAATCAGCCCCAGCATTTT
CASSFGVNQPQHF